The next 10 T cell receptor beta chains were all read from a single sample in a study of T cells in Graves' hyperthyroidism and ophthalmopathy. TCR beta CDR3 regions were amplified from RNA transcripts. An initial round of RT-PCR targeting the TCR CDR3 relied on the HTBI primer set. TCRdb re-called the multiplex PCR reads with MiXCR, one entry per CDR3 protein. The sample consists of about 500,000 distinct CDR3 sequences, 15% to 20% of them appearing once. Material for sequencing was blood. The source is a young woman with Graves' ophthalmopathy.

The chain uses TRBV6-1 and TRBJ1-6; D uncertain. V was clipped by 6 bases and J by 5 bases, with 14 bases between them. The CDR3 is made up of 15 amino acids. Germline assignment: CDR1 MNHNS and CDR2 SASEGT. The CDR3 spells CASSRRTVNNSPLHF. The CDR3 DNA sequence: TGTGCCAGCAGCCGCCGGACGGTTAATAATTCACCCCTCCACTTT.

This clonotype was observed at least ten times. The chain uses TRBV3-1 and TRBJ2-7; D gene uncertain. The CDR3 length is 14 residues. CDR1 and CDR2 (germline): LGHDT, YNNKEL (reference sequence). V was clipped by 5 bases and J by 2 bases, with 13 bases between them. CDR3 sequence (DNA): TGTGCCAGCAGCGGAAAGGGTGTCACCTACGAGCAGTACTTC. Protein sequence: CASSGKGVTYEQYF.

This clonotype was picked up many times. The V gene is TRBV27, the J gene TRBJ2-7; TRBD2 matches at 7 bases. Germline V gene sequence: CDR1 MNHEY, CDR2 SMNVEV (reference sequence). The CDR3 spans 15 residues. The V segment lost 2 bases and the J segment 7 bases; nucleotides outside the gene matches: 11. The CDR3 DNA follows: TGTGCCAGCAGTTTAATCCTAGCGGATTCAGGGGAGCAGTACTTC. This encodes CASSLILADSGEQYF.

The chain uses TRBV6-5 and TRBJ2-3; D possibly corresponds to TRBD1 (7 bases). V lost 4 bases and J 5 bases, leaving 16 bases between the germline ends. The CDR3 contains 15 residues. From germline, CDR1 is MNHEY and CDR2 SVGAGI. The CDR3 nucleotides read TGTGCCAGCAGTTTCCCAGGGGGGCCGTTAGATACGCAGTATTTT. Its translation is CASSFPGGPLDTQYF.

The chain is built from TRBV7-3 and TRBJ2-1; 10 nucleotides match TRBD2. Trimming removed 5 bases from V and 5 bases from J; junction bases left unmatched: 6. The CDR3 consists of 15 residues. CDR1 is SGHTA and CDR2 is FQGTGA in the germline V gene. CDR3 DNA sequence: TGTGCCAGCAGCCCTAGCGGGAGACTCGACAATGAGCAGTTCTTC. The encoded protein is CASSPSGRLDNEQFF.

V is TRBV24-1 and J is TRBJ2-1, with TRBD1 matching 10 bases. With 2 bases clipped from V and 8 bases from J, the junction kept 8 bases outside the gene matches. The length of the CDR3 is 16 residues. The germline V gene encodes CDR1 KGHDR and CDR2 SFDVKD. The CDR3 reads CATSDYHGTGAHEQFF. DNA of the CDR3: TGTGCCACCAGTGATTACCACGGGACAGGGGCTCATGAGCAGTTCTTC.

This clonotype was seen ten or more times. The chain carries TRBV20-1 and TRBJ2-4; the D call may be TRBD1 or TRBD2 (5 bases each). Trimming removed 3 bases at V and 6 bases at J, with 21 bases between. This CDR3 has 16 amino acids. Germline lookup yields CDR1 DFQATT and CDR2 SNEGSKA (reference sequence). The chain's CDR3 is CSASWGRLAQINIQYF. The CDR3 coding sequence is TGCAGTGCTAGTTGGGGACGTTTAGCCCAGATAAACATTCAGTACTTC.

The chain links TRBV20-1 to TRBJ2-5; 7 bases line up with TRBD1. This CDR3 has 13 amino acids. The germline gives CDR1 DFQATT, CDR2 SNEGSKA (reference sequence). Losses at the gene ends were 3 bases for V and 5 bases for J; bases not matched to a gene: 6. In DNA form, the CDR3 reads TGCAGTGCTAGGAGACAGGGCCGGGAGACCCAGTACTTC. Translation gives CSARRQGRETQYF.

This clonotype was detected only a few times. The rearrangement joins TRBV4-3 to TRBJ2-3; the D gene is possibly TRBD1 (5 bases). The CDR3 covers 15 residues. V was trimmed by 1 base and J by 4 bases, leaving 12 bases between them. Germline CDR1 and CDR2: LGHNA and YSLEER. This CDR3 is CASSQGGVGADTQYF. The CDR3 DNA reads TGCGCCAGCAGCCAAGGGGGCGTAGGGGCAGATACGCAGTATTTT.

The chain uses TRBV20-1 and TRBJ2-5; 11 nucleotides line up with TRBD2. The germline V gene has CDR1 DFQATT and CDR2 SNEGSKA (reference sequence). V gave up 6 bases and J gave up 1 base; unmatched junction bases: 4. There are 14 residues in the CDR3. The CDR3 nucleotides read TGCAGTGCGTTTAGCGGGAGGGCCCAAGAGACCCAGTACTTC. Its translation is CSAFSGRAQETQYF.